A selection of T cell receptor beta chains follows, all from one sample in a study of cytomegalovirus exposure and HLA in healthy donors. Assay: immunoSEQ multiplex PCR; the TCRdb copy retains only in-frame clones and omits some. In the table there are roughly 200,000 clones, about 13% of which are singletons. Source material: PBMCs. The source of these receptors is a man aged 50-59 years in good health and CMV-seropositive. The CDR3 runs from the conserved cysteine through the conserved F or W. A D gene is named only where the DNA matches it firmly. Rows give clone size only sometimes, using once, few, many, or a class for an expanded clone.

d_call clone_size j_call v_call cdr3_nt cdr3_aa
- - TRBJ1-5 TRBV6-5 TGTGCCAGCAGTTACAAAGGGGATCAGCCCCAGCATTTT CASSYKGDQPQHF
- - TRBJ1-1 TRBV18 TGTGCCAGCTCCCCTTTTCAGGGGCAGAGCACTGAAGCTTTCTTT CASSPFQGQSTEAFF
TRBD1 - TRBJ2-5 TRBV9 TGTGCCAGCAGCGCCCAAGACAGGGGTGGGACCCAGTACTTC CASSAQDRGGTQYF
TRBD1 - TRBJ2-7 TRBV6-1 TGTGCCAGCATTAAGGACAGGGAGTTTCGGTACGAGCAGTACTTC CASIKDREFRYEQYF
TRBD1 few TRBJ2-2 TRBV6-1 TGTGCCAGCAGTGCCCTGACAGGGGGACGGACCGGGGAGCTGTTTTTT CASSALTGGRTGELFF
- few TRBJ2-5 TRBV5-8 TGTGCCAGCCCAGCTTGGAGTTCGCGGCATGCTCAAGAGACCCAGTACTTC CASPAWSSRHAQETQYF
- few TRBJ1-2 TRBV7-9 TGTGCCAGCAGCAATGACAGTGCGGGGGGAAATGGCTACACCTTC CASSNDSAGGNGYTF
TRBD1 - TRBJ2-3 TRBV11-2 TGTGCCAGCAGCTTACTGGGACAGGGAGTGGATACGCAGTATTTT CASSLLGQGVDTQYF
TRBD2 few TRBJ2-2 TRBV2 TGTGCCAGCAGTGGTTTAGCGGGGGAAACCGGGGAGCTGTTTTTT CASSGLAGETGELFF
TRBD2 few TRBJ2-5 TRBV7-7 TGTGCTAGCAGCCTAGGACTAGCCCAAGAGACCCAGTACTTC CASSLGLAQETQYF
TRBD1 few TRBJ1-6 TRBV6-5 TGTGCCAGCAGCCCGACAGGGGAGAATTCACCCCTCCACTTT CASSPTGENSPLHF